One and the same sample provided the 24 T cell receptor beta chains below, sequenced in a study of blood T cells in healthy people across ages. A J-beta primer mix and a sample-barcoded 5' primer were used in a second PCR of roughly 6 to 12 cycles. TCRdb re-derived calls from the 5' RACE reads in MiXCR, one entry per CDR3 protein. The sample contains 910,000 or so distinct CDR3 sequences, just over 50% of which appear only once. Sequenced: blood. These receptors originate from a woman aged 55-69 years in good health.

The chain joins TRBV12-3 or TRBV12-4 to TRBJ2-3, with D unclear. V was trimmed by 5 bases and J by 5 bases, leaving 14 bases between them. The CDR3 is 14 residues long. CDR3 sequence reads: CASSPSGPRDTQYF. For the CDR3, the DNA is TGTGCCAGCAGTCCATCCGGGCCCCGAGATACGCAGTATTTT.

CDR3 sequence: CASSLASKNIQYF. The CDR3 region has the DNA TGTGCCAGCAGCCTAGCATCCAAAAACATTCAGTACTTC. V gene TRBV3-1 combines with J gene TRBJ2-4; D unresolved. In germline, CDR1 is LGHDT, CDR2 YNNKEL (reference sequence). This CDR3 contains 13 residues. V lost 4 bases to trimming and J lost 2 bases, with 6 bases between them.

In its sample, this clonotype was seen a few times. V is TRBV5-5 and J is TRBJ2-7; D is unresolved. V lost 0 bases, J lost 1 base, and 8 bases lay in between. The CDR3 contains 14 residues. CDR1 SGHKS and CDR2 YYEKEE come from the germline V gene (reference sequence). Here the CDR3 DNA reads TGTGCCAGCAGCTTGGGGGGATGGTCCTACGAGCAGTACTTC. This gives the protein CASSLGGWSYEQYF.

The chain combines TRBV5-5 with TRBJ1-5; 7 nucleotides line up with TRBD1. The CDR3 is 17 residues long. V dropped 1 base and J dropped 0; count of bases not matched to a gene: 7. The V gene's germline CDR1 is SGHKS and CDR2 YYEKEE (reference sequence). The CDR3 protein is CASSLLNRGHSNQPQHF. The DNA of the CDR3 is TGTGCCAGCAGCTTGCTCAACAGGGGCCATAGCAATCAGCCCCAGCATTTT.

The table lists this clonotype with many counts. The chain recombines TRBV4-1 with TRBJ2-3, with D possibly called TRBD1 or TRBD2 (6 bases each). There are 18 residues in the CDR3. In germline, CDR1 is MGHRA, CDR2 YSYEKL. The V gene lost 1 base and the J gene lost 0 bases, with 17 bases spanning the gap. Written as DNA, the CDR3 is TGCGCCAGCAGCCAAGTAGGGGGGCGGCAAACTAGCACAGATACGCAGTATTTT. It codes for CASSQVGGRQTSTDTQYF.

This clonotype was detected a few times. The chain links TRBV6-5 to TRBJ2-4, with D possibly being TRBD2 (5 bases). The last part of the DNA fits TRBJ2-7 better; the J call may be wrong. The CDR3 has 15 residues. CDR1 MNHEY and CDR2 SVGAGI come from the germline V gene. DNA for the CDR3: TGTGCCAGCAGTCCGGCGGGTGAGGGCTGGCACGAGCAGTACTTC. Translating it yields CASSPAGEGWHEQYF.

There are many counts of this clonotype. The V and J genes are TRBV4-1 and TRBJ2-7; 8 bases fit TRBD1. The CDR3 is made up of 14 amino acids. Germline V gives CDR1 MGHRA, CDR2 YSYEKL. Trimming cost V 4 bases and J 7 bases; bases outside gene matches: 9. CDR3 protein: CASSLGTGLGEQYF. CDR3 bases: TGCGCCAGCAGCCTCGGGACAGGTTTAGGTGAGCAGTACTTC.

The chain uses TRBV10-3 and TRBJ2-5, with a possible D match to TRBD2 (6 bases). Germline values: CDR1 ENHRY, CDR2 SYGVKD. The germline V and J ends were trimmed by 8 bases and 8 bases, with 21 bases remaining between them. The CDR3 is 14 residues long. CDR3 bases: TGTGCCATCGGGGATCAACAGGCGCGGGAAACCCAGTACTTC. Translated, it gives CAIGDQQARETQYF.

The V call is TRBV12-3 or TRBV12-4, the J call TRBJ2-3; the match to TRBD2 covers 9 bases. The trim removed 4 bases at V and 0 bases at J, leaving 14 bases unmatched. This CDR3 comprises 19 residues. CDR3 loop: CASSSYLLGLAFSTDTQYF. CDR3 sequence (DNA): TGTGCCAGCAGTTCCTACTTACTCGGACTAGCGTTTAGCACAGATACGCAGTATTTT.

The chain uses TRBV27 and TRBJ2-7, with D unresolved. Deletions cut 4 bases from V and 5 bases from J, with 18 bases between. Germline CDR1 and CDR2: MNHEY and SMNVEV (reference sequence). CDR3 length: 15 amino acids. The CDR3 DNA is TGTGCCAGCAGTTCCCTCTTTTCTGGGTTCGACGAGCAGTACTTC. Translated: CASSSLFSGFDEQYF.

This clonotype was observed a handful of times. CDR3 loop: CASTQPLADTQYF. Here the CDR3 DNA reads TGTGCCAGCACCCAACCTTTGGCAGATACGCAGTATTTT. This chain uses TRBV7-2 with TRBJ2-3; D gene uncertain. Deletions cut 7 bases from V and 4 bases from J, with 12 bases between. CDR1 and CDR2 from the germline V gene are SGHTA and FQGNSA. The CDR3 spans 13 residues. Based on the CDR3 plus reference TRBV7-2 and TRBJ2-3, the full variable domain is GAGVSQSPSNKVTEKGKDVELRCDPISGHTALYWYRQSLGQGLEFLIYFQGNSAPDKSGLPSDRFSAERTGGSVSTLTIQRTQQEDSAVYLCASTQPLADTQYFGPGTRLTVL.

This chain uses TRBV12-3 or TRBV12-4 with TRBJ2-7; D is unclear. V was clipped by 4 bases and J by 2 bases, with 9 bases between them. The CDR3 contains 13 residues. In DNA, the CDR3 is TGTGCCAGCAGTTATCACGGGCCCTACGAGCAGTACTTC. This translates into CASSYHGPYEQYF.

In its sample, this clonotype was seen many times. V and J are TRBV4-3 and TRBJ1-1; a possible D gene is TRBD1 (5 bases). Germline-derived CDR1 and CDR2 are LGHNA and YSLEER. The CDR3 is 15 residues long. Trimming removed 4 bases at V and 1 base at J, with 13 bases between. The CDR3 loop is CASSRGAPPNTEAFF. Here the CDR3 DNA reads TGCGCCAGCAGCCGCGGGGCTCCACCGAACACTGAAGCTTTCTTT.

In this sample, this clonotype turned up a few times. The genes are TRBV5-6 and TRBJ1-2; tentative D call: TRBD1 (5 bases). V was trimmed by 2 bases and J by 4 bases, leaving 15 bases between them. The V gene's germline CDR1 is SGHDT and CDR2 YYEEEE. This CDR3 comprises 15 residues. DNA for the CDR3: TGTGCCAGCAGCTTAGGGCAGGGTGTCTCCTATGGCTACACCTTC. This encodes CASSLGQGVSYGYTF.

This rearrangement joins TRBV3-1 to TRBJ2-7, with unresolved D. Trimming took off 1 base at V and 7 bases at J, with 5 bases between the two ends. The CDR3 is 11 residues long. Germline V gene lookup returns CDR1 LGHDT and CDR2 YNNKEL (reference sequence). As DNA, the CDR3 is TGTGCCAGCAGCCAAGTTGAGGAGCAGTACTTC. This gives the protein CASSQVEEQYF.

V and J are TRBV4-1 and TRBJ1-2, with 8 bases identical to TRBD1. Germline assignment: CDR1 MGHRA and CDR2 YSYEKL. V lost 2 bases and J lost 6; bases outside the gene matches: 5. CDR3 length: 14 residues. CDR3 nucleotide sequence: TGCGCCAGCAGCCAATTGATACAGGGGGATGGCTACACCTTC. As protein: CASSQLIQGDGYTF.

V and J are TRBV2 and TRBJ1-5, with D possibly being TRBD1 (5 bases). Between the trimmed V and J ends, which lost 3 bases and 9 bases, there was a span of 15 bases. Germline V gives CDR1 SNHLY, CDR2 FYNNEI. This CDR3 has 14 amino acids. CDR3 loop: CASSDGRGPRPQHF. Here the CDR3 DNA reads TGTGCCAGCAGTGACGGTAGGGGCCCACGGCCCCAGCATTTT.

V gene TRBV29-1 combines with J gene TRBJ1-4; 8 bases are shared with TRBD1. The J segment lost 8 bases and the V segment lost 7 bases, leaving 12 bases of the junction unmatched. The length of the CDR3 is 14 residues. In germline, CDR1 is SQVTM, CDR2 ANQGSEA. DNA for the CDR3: TGCAGCGCTACGAGGACAGGGAGTCACGAAAAACTGTTTTTT. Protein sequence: CSATRTGSHEKLFF.

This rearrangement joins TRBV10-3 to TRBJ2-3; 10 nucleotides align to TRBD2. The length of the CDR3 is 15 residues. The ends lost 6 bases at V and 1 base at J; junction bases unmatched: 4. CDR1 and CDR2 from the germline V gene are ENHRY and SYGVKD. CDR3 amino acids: CAISWTSGRTDTQYF. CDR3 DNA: TGTGCCATCAGCTGGACTAGCGGACGCACAGATACGCAGTATTTT.

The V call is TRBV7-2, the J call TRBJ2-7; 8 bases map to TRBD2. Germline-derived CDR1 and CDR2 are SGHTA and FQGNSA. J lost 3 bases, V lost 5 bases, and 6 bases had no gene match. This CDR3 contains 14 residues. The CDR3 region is CASSKGLAYYEQYF. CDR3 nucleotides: TGTGCCAGCAGCAAAGGACTAGCATACTACGAGCAGTACTTC.

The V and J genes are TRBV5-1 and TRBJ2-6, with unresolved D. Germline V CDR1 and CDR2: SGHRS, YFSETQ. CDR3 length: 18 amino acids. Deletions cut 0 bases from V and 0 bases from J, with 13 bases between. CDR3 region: CASSLAAGTSSGANVLTF. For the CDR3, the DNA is TGCGCCAGCAGCTTGGCAGCAGGTACGAGCTCTGGGGCCAACGTCCTGACTTTC.

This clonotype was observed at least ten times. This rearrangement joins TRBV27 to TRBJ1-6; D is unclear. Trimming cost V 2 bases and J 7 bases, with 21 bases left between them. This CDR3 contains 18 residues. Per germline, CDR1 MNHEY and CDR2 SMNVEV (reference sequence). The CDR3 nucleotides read TGTGCCAGCAGTTTAAGCCCCTTCACAGCCCGGGTAAATTCACCCCTCCACTTT. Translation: CASSLSPFTARVNSPLHF.

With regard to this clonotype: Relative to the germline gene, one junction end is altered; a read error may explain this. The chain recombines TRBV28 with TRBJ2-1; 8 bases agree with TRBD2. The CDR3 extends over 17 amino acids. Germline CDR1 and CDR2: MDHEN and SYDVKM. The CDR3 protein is CASSFPPRGGTYNGQFF. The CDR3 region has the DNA TGTGCCAGCAGTTTTCCCCCCCGGGGGGGCACCTACAATGGGCAGTTCTTC.

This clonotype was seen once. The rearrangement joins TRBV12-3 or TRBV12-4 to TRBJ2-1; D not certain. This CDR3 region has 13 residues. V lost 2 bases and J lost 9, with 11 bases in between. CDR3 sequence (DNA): TGTGCCAGCAGTTTAACTGCCTTAGGTGAGCAGTTCTTC. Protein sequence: CASSLTALGEQFF.